The clone carrying this TCR beta chain was recorded many times. Antigen specificity is unknown. These data originate in a study of glioma-infiltrating T cells. The study's findings and limits: Tissue and blood shared very few CDR3 sequences.

Amplification of TCR alpha and beta CDR3 regions from RNA used iRepertoire nested multiplex PCR. TCRdb reprocessed the multiplex PCR reads with MiXCR, giving one entry per CDR3 protein. The sample yields approximately 45,000 distinct CDR3 sequences, about a fifth seen once. Germline CDR1 and CDR2: MGHRA and YSYEKL. This CDR3 contains 22 residues. Between the trimmed V and J ends, which lost 2 bases and 0 bases, there was a span of 30 bases. The chain joins TRBV4-1 to TRBJ2-3; perhaps TRBD2 as D (5 bases). Sequencing was carried out using glioma tissue, nonneoplastic brain tissue, or PBMCs (not recorded which). This sequence originates from a human donor with low-grade glioma or glioblastoma, undergoing nonglioma brain surgery, or in good health (not recorded which). CDR3 sequence: CASSQRFPVSRTRTPSTDTQYF. In DNA, the CDR3 is TGCGCCAGCAGCCAAAGATTTCCCGTGTCGCGCACTAGAACGCCTAGCACAGATACGCAGTATTTT.